This T cell receptor beta chain was documented in a study of monozygotic twins with inflammatory bowel disease. The CDR3 has 16 residues. Germline CDR1 and CDR2: SGDLS and YYNGEE. TCRdb reprocessed the 5' RACE reads, with one entry per CDR3 protein and no DNA. The sample holds roughly 330,000 distinct CDR3 sequences. The chain links TRBV9 to TRBJ2-2; TCRdb outputs TRBD1, but without DNA this stays unchecked. The sample comprised blood. This TCR was recovered from a human donor with ulcerative colitis or Crohn's disease, or a healthy co-twin of an affected twin (not recorded which). CDR3 amino acids: CASSVQGTARPGELFF.